This T cell receptor beta chain was found in a study of T cell repertoires in cytomegalovirus infection. Broader study findings: Using cumulative public TCR beta family frequency, the authors identified those who carried CMV together with the relevant HLA.

Of note for this clonotype: The antigen remains unidentified.

One entry per CDR3 protein results from TCRdb running MiXCR on the reads. The sample holds fewer than 1,000,000 distinct CDR3 sequences, about a third seen once. Trimming removed 1 base from V and 3 bases from J; junction bases left unmatched: 3. The germline CDR1 and CDR2 sequences are SNHLY and FYNNEI. This CDR3 has 16 amino acids. The receptor was derived from a human donor in good health (CMV status not recorded). Some clones in this sample may be carry-over from other donors' samples. The gene calls are TRBV2 and TRBJ2-1; TRBD2 matches at 10 bases. This specimen consisted of cultured CD8+ T cells from PBMCs, obtained from culture after CMV antigen stimulation. The CDR3 DNA reads TGTGCCAGCAGTGAAGTAGCGGGGGGACTCTACAATGAGCAGTTCTTC. Amino acids: CASSEVAGGLYNEQFF.